These T cell receptor beta chains were read from a single sample in a study of blood T cell repertoires in COVID-19. Produced via immunoSEQ multiplex PCR; TCRdb's table is partial and in-frame only. This table holds around 190,000 clones, roughly 78% found once. Material for sequencing was peripheral blood. Receptors originate from a man in his 70s with active or convalescent COVID-19. Both conserved end residues are part of each CDR3. The order of the fields is J gene, D gene, clone size, V gene, CDR3 protein, CDR3 DNA. The D gene is left open where the match is weak. The listing skips clone size in some rows; elsewhere it reads once, few, many or a size class.

J: TRBJ1-6; D: NA; size: once; V: TRBV9; CDR3: CASSTYIDSPLHF; DNA: TGTGCCAGCAGCACTTATATAGATTCACCCCTCCACTTT
J: TRBJ2-5; D: TRBD1; size: NA; V: TRBV5-1; CDR3: CASSDGTAQETQYF; DNA: TGCGCCAGCAGCGATGGGACAGCCCAAGAGACCCAGTACTTC
J: TRBJ2-2; D: TRBD1; size: NA; V: TRBV18; CDR3: CASSRRTGTGNTGELFF; DNA: TGTGCCAGCTCACGAAGAACCGGGACAGGGAACACCGGGGAGCTGTTTTTT
J: TRBJ1-5; D: NA; size: once; V: TRBV11-2; CDR3: CASSAEYSNQPQHF; DNA: TGTGCCAGCAGCGCGGAGTATAGCAATCAGCCCCAGCATTTT
J: TRBJ1-1; D: TRBD1; size: NA; V: TRBV19; CDR3: CASSVGQGGTEAFF; DNA: TGTGCCAGTAGTGTGGGACAGGGAGGAACTGAAGCTTTCTTT
J: TRBJ2-7; D: TRBD2; size: NA; V: TRBV6-5; CDR3: CASSYSLLAAYEQYF; DNA: TGTGCCAGCAGTTATTCATTACTAGCGGCCTACGAGCAGTACTTC
J: TRBJ1-3; D: TRBD1; size: NA; V: TRBV18; CDR3: CASSPGTARNTIYF; DNA: TGTGCCAGCTCTCCCGGGACAGCGAGAAACACCATATATTTT
J: TRBJ1-2; D: NA; size: once; V: TRBV2; CDR3: CASSPGAGYTF; DNA: TGTGCCAGCAGCCCAGGGGCCGGCTACACCTTC
J: TRBJ2-5; D: TRBD1; size: NA; V: TRBV30; CDR3: CAWSGGTGFGETQYF; DNA: TGTGCCTGGAGTGGGGGGACAGGGTTCGGAGAGACCCAGTACTTC
J: TRBJ2-7; D: NA; size: NA; V: TRBV3-1/TRBV3-2; CDR3: CASSQSYSYEQYF; DNA: TGTGCCAGCAGCCAGTCTTATAGCTACGAGCAGTACTTC
J: TRBJ2-1; D: NA; size: NA; V: TRBV10-3; CDR3: CAIRGGMNEQFF; DNA: TGTGCCATCAGGGGGGGAATGAATGAGCAGTTCTTC
J: TRBJ1-5; D: NA; size: NA; V: TRBV3-1/TRBV3-2; CDR3: CASSLGGGVDQPQHF; DNA: TGTGCCAGCAGCCTGGGGGGAGGGGTGGATCAGCCCCAGCATTTT
J: TRBJ2-1; D: TRBD2; size: NA; V: TRBV19; CDR3: CASSRLAGAVSYNEQFF; DNA: TGTGCCAGTAGTAGGCTAGCGGGGGCTGTTTCCTACAATGAGCAGTTCTTC
J: TRBJ2-2; D: NA; size: NA; V: TRBV24-1; CDR3: CATSDGRGGAAGELFF; DNA: TGTGCCACCAGTGATGGGCGTGGGGGCGCCGCCGGGGAGCTGTTTTTT
J: TRBJ2-2; D: TRBD1; size: few; V: TRBV18; CDR3: CASSPYRDRGTGELFF; DNA: TGTGCCAGCTCACCTTACCGGGACAGGGGGACCGGGGAGCTGTTTTTT
J: TRBJ1-2; D: TRBD1; size: NA; V: TRBV30; CDR3: CAWSAGQGMKDGYTF; DNA: TGTGCCTGGAGTGCCGGACAGGGGATGAAGGATGGCTACACCTTC
J: TRBJ2-2; D: TRBD2; size: NA; V: TRBV4-3; CDR3: CASSQNPGGLNTGELFF; DNA: TGCGCCAGCAGCCAGAACCCGGGGGGGCTTAACACCGGGGAGCTGTTTTTT
J: TRBJ2-1; D: TRBD1; size: NA; V: TRBV5-8; CDR3: CATTDRLQSSYNEQFF; DNA: TGTGCCACAACGGACAGGCTTCAGAGCTCCTACAATGAGCAGTTCTTC
J: TRBJ2-1; D: TRBD2; size: NA; V: TRBV11-3; CDR3: CASSFSGSGDNEQFF; DNA: TGTGCCAGCAGCTTCTCCGGGAGCGGGGACAATGAGCAGTTCTTC
J: TRBJ1-2; D: NA; size: NA; V: TRBV29-1; CDR3: CSVTSGDINYGYTF; DNA: TGCAGCGTTACCTCAGGGGATATAAACTATGGCTACACCTTC
J: TRBJ1-1; D: NA; size: NA; V: TRBV10-1; CDR3: CASSGHTTNTEAFF; DNA: TGCGCCAGCAGTGGACATACCACGAACACTGAAGCTTTCTTT
J: TRBJ1-6; D: TRBD1; size: few; V: TRBV6-4; CDR3: CASSVDRDSPLHF; DNA: TGTGCCAGCAGTGTCGACAGGGATTCACCCCTCCACTTT
J: TRBJ1-1; D: NA; size: once; V: TRBV11-2; CDR3: CASSSNPQGSGTEAFF; DNA: TGTGCCAGCAGCTCCAACCCTCAGGGGAGTGGCACTGAAGCTTTCTTT
J: TRBJ1-5; D: NA; size: NA; V: TRBV30; CDR3: CAWSGTGTGAQHF; DNA: TGTGCCTGGAGTGGTACGGGTACCGGGGCCCAGCATTTT